This T cell receptor beta chain emerged from a study of regulatory T cells in long-lasting Graves disease. General study points: Persistent Graves' patients showed a TCR diversity that was lower than that of newly diagnosed ones.

Building of the TCR beta libraries involved iRepertoire HTBI primers and Arm-PCR of CDR3 regions. In TCRdb, the multiplex PCR reads were re-called with MiXCR into one record per CDR3 protein. This table holds about 440,000 distinct CDR3 sequences, more than 13% found once. As concerns this clonotype: Antigen unknown. Compared with germline, one end of the junction differs, possibly owing to a read error.

The time point: newly diagnosed GD, antithyroid drugs for less than 3 months. RNA isolated from PBMCs was used to make the TCR library. Guidelines of the American Thyroid Association were used to diagnose Graves' disease. Into tubes containing EDTA, about 10 milliliters of peripheral blood were drawn. The CDR3 loop spans 16 amino acids. Germline V lookup: CDR1 MNHEY, CDR2 SVGEGT. These records were also assigned to another study, of T cells in Graves' hyperthyroidism and ophthalmopathy. That work adds: Ophthalmopathy was distinguished from stable hyperthyroidism by 13 V-J signatures.

This clonotype was sampled from a young woman with Graves disease. The chain couples TRBV6-2 or TRBV6-3 to TRBJ2-2; D might be TRBD2 (6 bases). The sequenced sample was peripheral blood mononuclear cells (PBMCs), obtained at new diagnosis, from a patient treated with antithyroid drugs. CDR3 in DNA: TGTGCCAGGACACGATTCCCGGGACTGCGTGGCGGGGAGCAGTTTTTT. Translated: CARTRFPGLRGGEQFF.